This T cell receptor beta chain was captured by sequencing in a study of blood T cell repertoires in COVID-19. Germline loops: CDR1 KGHDR, CDR2 SFDVKD. The CDR3 extends over 15 amino acids. V trimming: 4 bases; J trimming: 2 bases; junction bases outside the gene matches: 5. The protocol was immunoSEQ multiplex PCR, while the TCRdb copy is restricted to in-frame clones and leaves out a portion. Here the sample spans over 400,000 clones, roughly 91% being singletons. This clone has just a few counts. This sequence originates from a woman between 45 and 60 years old with COVID-19, enrolled during active disease. The chain combines TRBV24-1 with TRBJ2-5; 8 positions match TRBD1. Sequencing was carried out using peripheral blood. The CDR3 sequence is CATSDPQGAQETQYF. The CDR3 region has the DNA TGTGCCACCAGTGACCCCCAGGGGGCACAAGAGACCCAGTACTTC.